The 24 T cell receptor beta chains reported below all come from one sample, sequenced in a study of T cell responses to AZD1222 COVID-19 vaccine. The method was immunoSEQ multiplex PCR; TCRdb's version includes in-frame clones alone and lacks a portion of them. The top ten hold 2.5% to 4% of the sample, which has under 150,000 clones, 93% seen once. The specimen comprised peripheral blood, sampled on day 0 of AZD1222 vaccination. Receptor source: an adult in good health.

This clone has just one count. The chain combines TRBV19 with TRBJ2-2; TRBD2 agrees at 8 bases. The V gene end was trimmed by 7 bases and the J gene end by 2 bases; junction bases not matched to a gene: 9. This CDR3 contains 16 residues. Germline V gene lookup returns CDR1 LNHDA and CDR2 SQIVND (reference sequence). In nucleotides, the CDR3 is TGTGCCAGTACAAAACCGGGGGGGGTCAACACCGGGGAGCTGTTTTTT. It is translated as CASTKPGGVNTGELFF.

The chain has TRBV4-1 and TRBJ2-5; D is perhaps TRBD2 (5 bases). The V gene lost 3 bases and the J gene lost 3 bases, with 20 bases spanning the gap. CDR1 and CDR2 from the germline V gene are MGHRA and YSYEKL. The length of the CDR3 is 17 residues. The CDR3 region is CASSHLPTSLGKETQYF. DNA of the CDR3: TGCGCCAGCAGCCACTTGCCGACAAGCCTCGGGAAAGAGACCCAGTACTTC.

This chain uses TRBV30 with TRBJ1-4, with TRBD1 matching over 9 bases. This CDR3 comprises 14 residues. With V trimmed by 2 bases and J by 6 bases, 4 bases remained unmatched. CDR1 and CDR2 (germline): GTSNPN, SVGIG (reference sequence). CDR3: CAWSRGQGYEKLFF. CDR3 in DNA: TGTGCCTGGAGTCGCGGACAGGGGTATGAAAAACTGTTTTTT.

The chain employs TRBV7-9 and TRBJ1-1; 7 nucleotides line up with TRBD1. The CDR3 runs 15 residues. V lost 4 bases to trimming and J lost 1 base; unmatched junction nucleotides: 6. The germline V gene has CDR1 SEHNR and CDR2 FQNEAQ (reference sequence). CDR3 DNA sequence: TGTGCCAGCAGCTCGGGGACAGTCCAGAACACTGAAGCTTTCTTT. Translating it yields CASSSGTVQNTEAFF.

Only one count was recorded for this clone. This chain links TRBV18 with TRBJ2-7; D ambiguous. This CDR3 is built from 13 residues. V was cut by 5 bases and J by 2 bases, with 10 bases left in between. Germline CDR1 is KGHSH and CDR2 is LQKENI. CDR3 nucleotide sequence: TGTGCCAGCTCAAGAGTCAACACCTACGAGCAGTACTTC. It encodes CASSRVNTYEQYF.

The V gene is TRBV7-2, the J gene TRBJ1-1; weak D call: TRBD1 (6 bases). V lost 0 bases and J 5 bases, leaving 10 bases between the germline ends. This CDR3 spans 14 amino acids. CDR1 and CDR2 (germline): SGHTA, FQGNSA. CDR3 sequence (DNA): TGTGCCAGCAGCTTAGCGATGGGACAAACTGAAGCTTTCTTT. The encoded protein is CASSLAMGQTEAFF.

The rearrangement uses TRBV5-6 and TRBJ2-7; 7 bases are a match to TRBD2. Germline V gene data show CDR1 as SGHDT and CDR2 as YYEEEE. J gave up 3 bases and V 0 bases, and 9 bases lay outside the gene matches. The length of the CDR3 is 16 residues. In DNA form, the CDR3 reads TGTGCCAGCAGCTTGGCCCAGACTAGCAGGCTCTACGAGCAGTACTTC. It codes for CASSLAQTSRLYEQYF.

Concerning this clone: The sample holds other DNA sequences that translate to the same CDR3. V is TRBV9 and J is TRBJ1-2; 8 nucleotides match TRBD1. V shed 0 bases, J shed 4 bases, and the junction held 5 bases outside the gene matches. CDR3 length: 15 residues. The germline gives CDR1 SGDLS, CDR2 YYNGEE. The CDR3 reads CASSVDLGTGYGYTF. The CDR3 coding sequence is TGTGCCAGCAGCGTAGATCTAGGGACAGGCTATGGCTACACCTTC.

The chain joins TRBV4-1 to TRBJ1-6; no definite D call. CDR3 size: 15 residues. Trimming took off 4 bases at V and 7 bases at J, with 14 bases between the two ends. The germline CDR1 and CDR2 sequences are MGHRA and YSYEKL. As DNA, the CDR3 is TGCGCCAGCAGCCCCGGAGAACAGTTAAATTCACCCCTCCACTTT. This sequence encodes CASSPGEQLNSPLHF.

This clone was seen only once. The chain combines TRBV5-6 with TRBJ2-3; 13 bases are a match to TRBD2. The CDR3 has 19 amino acids. Germline CDR1 reads SGHDT; CDR2 reads YYEEEE. V lost 3 bases to trimming and J lost 0 bases; unmatched junction nucleotides: 10. The CDR3 region is CASSSPGTSGTTSTDTQYF. In nucleotides, the CDR3 is TGTGCCAGCAGCTCACCCGGGACTAGCGGGACTACTAGCACAGATACGCAGTATTTT.

The chain couples TRBV6-1 to TRBJ1-4; D uncertain. This CDR3 region has 11 residues. V was cut by 1 base and J by 8 bases, with 2 bases left in between. Germline lookup yields CDR1 MNHNS and CDR2 SASEGT. The CDR3 nucleotides are TGTGCCAGCAGTGAAGTCGAAAAACTGTTTTTT. This encodes CASSEVEKLFF.

The chain joins TRBV9 to TRBJ2-3; D might be TRBD2 (5 bases). From germline, CDR1 is SGDLS and CDR2 YYNGEE. This CDR3 has 14 residues. V dropped 4 bases and J dropped 2 bases, with 11 bases sitting between them. CDR3 loop: CASSPRGSTDTQYF. As DNA, the CDR3 is TGTGCCAGCAGCCCCCGAGGGTCCACAGATACGCAGTATTTT.

V is TRBV5-1 and J is TRBJ1-1; TRBD1 matches at 7 bases. Germline V gene lookup returns CDR1 SGHRS and CDR2 YFSETQ. The V and J ends lost 4 bases and 0 bases, in that order; junction bases with no gene match: 3. CDR3 size: 14 residues. The CDR3 loop is CASSPGTVNTEAFF. For the CDR3, the DNA is TGCGCCAGCAGCCCCGGGACAGTGAACACTGAAGCTTTCTTT.

The rearrangement joins TRBV7-8 to TRBJ1-2, with D possibly TRBD1 on 6 matching bases. Germline V gene sequence: CDR1 SGHVS, CDR2 FQNEAQ. Trimming pared 4 bases from V and 2 bases from J, leaving 20 bases between. CDR3 size: 17 residues. The CDR3 coding sequence is TGTGCCAGCAGCTACCACCAACCCCAGGGGTCAAACTATGGCTACACCTTC. It specifies CASSYHQPQGSNYGYTF.

The J gene is TRBJ1-1, the V gene TRBV28; 7 bases line up with TRBD1. This CDR3 contains 15 residues. Germline V gene data show CDR1 as MDHEN and CDR2 as SYDVKM. Unmatched junction bases numbered 8, after V lost 2 bases and J lost 5 bases. CDR3 region: CASSLIGEQGTEAFF. The CDR3 nucleotides are TGTGCCAGCAGTTTAATAGGCGAACAGGGGACTGAAGCTTTCTTT.

V is TRBV10-1 and J is TRBJ1-1, with D unresolved. This CDR3 contains 15 residues. Germline V CDR1 and CDR2: WNHNN, SYGVQD (reference sequence). V gave up 0 bases and J gave up 1 base, with 9 bases separating them. CDR3 loop: CASSESQAPNTEAFF. CDR3 in DNA: TGCGCCAGCAGTGAGTCGCAGGCCCCGAACACTGAAGCTTTCTTT.

The chain uses TRBV11-2 and TRBJ2-2; D uncertain. The CDR3 extends over 15 amino acids. Germline V gives CDR1 SGHAT, CDR2 FQNNGV. With 2 bases removed from V and 4 bases from J, the gap between germline ends came to 11 bases. The CDR3 loop reads CASSLYSRSTGELFF. CDR3 sequence (DNA): TGTGCCAGCAGCTTATACAGTAGGTCCACCGGGGAGCTGTTTTTT. The variable domain in full, completed from reference TRBV11-2 and TRBJ2-2, reads EAGVAQSPRYKIIEKRQSVAFWCNPISGHATLYWYQQILGQGPKLLIQFQNNGVVDDSQLPKDRFSAERLKGVDSTLKIQPAKLEDSAVYLCASSLYSRSTGELFFGEGSRLTVL.

The chain recombines TRBV30 with TRBJ1-2, with D maybe TRBD1 (6 bases). V lost 0 bases to trimming and J lost 7 bases, with 15 bases between them. Per germline, CDR1 GTSNPN and CDR2 SVGIG (reference sequence). The CDR3 has 14 amino acids. The CDR3 DNA reads TGTGCCTGGAGTGTCGGGTCGGACAGCGGTGGCTACACCTTC. This encodes CAWSVGSDSGGYTF.

The V and J genes are TRBV5-1 and TRBJ1-1, with a possible D match to TRBD1 (6 bases). This CDR3 is built from 14 residues. V lost 4 bases to trimming and J lost 8 bases, with 18 bases between them. Germline V gene data show CDR1 as SGHRS and CDR2 as YFSETQ. CDR3 nucleotides: TGCGCCAGCAGCCCTTATTCACAGGGTACCGAAGCTTTCTTT. This translates into CASSPYSQGTEAFF.

Only a few counts were recorded for this clone. The chain carries TRBV2 and TRBJ2-2; TRBD2 agrees at 10 bases. Trimming took 6 bases from V and 1 from J; bases not matched to a gene: 5. Germline V gene sequence: CDR1 SNHLY, CDR2 FYNNEI. This CDR3 region has 16 residues. The CDR3 nucleotides read TGTGCCAGCAGAGCCGGACTAGCGGAGAACACCGGGGAGCTGTTTTTT. Translating it yields CASRAGLAENTGELFF.

The chain combines TRBV28 with TRBJ1-2; D perhaps matches TRBD1 (5 bases). Germline V gives CDR1 MDHEN, CDR2 SYDVKM. Trimming took 8 bases from V and 7 from J, leaving 17 bases between them. This CDR3 region has 13 residues. CDR3 in DNA: TGTGCCAGCCTCCCGGGAGGGAGGGGTGGCTACACCTTC. Its protein product is CASLPGGRGGYTF.

The V and J genes are TRBV18 and TRBJ1-1, with a tentative D call TRBD1 (6 bases). Germline CDR1 reads KGHSH; CDR2 reads LQKENI. The length of the CDR3 is 16 residues. The V and J ends lost 4 bases and 1 base respectively, with 16 bases between them. The CDR3 region has the DNA TGTGCCAGCTCACTTAAAGGGGGGGCTACGAACACTGAAGCTTTCTTT. This sequence encodes CASSLKGGATNTEAFF.

The V and J genes are TRBV9 and TRBJ1-4; the D gene is possibly TRBD1 (6 bases). The CDR3 is made up of 15 amino acids. CDR1 is SGDLS, CDR2 YYNGEE, per germline. Trimming took 4 bases from V and 4 from J, leaving 14 bases between them. The CDR3 reads CASSSRQAYNEKLFF. As DNA, the CDR3 is TGTGCCAGCAGCTCTCGACAGGCCTATAATGAAAAACTGTTTTTT.

This clone was detected a few times. The chain uses TRBV19 and TRBJ1-5; TRBD1 matches 10 bases. CDR3 size: 17 residues. The trim removed 0 bases at V and 9 bases at J, leaving 11 bases unmatched. CDR1 is LNHDA, CDR2 SQIVND, per germline (reference sequence). The DNA for the CDR3 is TGTGCCAGTAGTATAGATGGAGGGACAGGGGTTTCCCGGCCCCAGCATTTT. Translated: CASSIDGGTGVSRPQHF.